This T cell receptor (beta chain) was sequenced for a study of T cell changes during pregnancy in multiple sclerosis. Here immunoSEQ multiplex PCR was the method, and the copy in TCRdb shows in-frame clones only, minus some. The sample contains just over 55,000 clones, around 93% of which appear only once. The sample in question was peripheral blood, obtained after pregnancy. The clonotype originates from a female donor in good health, enrolled as a control in a pregnancy study.

The CDR3 spells CASSFQGPNEKLFF. The CDR3 DNA reads as TGTGCCAGCAGCTTTCAGGGGCCGAATGAAAAACTGTTTTTT. This chain connects TRBV7-9 to TRBJ1-4; a weak D match, TRBD1 (6 bases). Germline V gene data show CDR1 as SEHNR and CDR2 as FQNEAQ (reference sequence). Trimming took off 3 bases at V and 5 bases at J, with 10 bases between the two ends. The CDR3 has 14 amino acids. Complete variable domain (other parts from reference TRBV7-9 and TRBJ1-4): DTGVSQNPRHKITKRGQNVTFRCDPISEHNRLYWYRQTLGQGPEFLTYFQNEAQLEKSRLLSDRFSAERPKGSFSTLEIQRTEQGDSAMYLCASSFQGPNEKLFFGSGTQLSVL.